This T cell receptor beta chain was identified during a study of OX40 agonist ivuxolimab in advanced cancers. Sequencing used immunoSEQ multiplex PCR; TCRdb keeps in-frame clones, though not all of them. The sample includes tens of thousands of clones, around 77% of them seen just once. J gave up 3 bases and V 10 bases, and 6 bases lay outside the gene matches. The CDR3 has 12 amino acids. The germline gives CDR1 SNHLY, CDR2 FYNNEI. This TCR was sampled from an adult with an advanced solid tumor such as melanoma, head and neck, liver or kidney cancer. The sample consisted of CD4+ or CD8+ T cells sorted from blood, taken in a trial of the OX40 agonist ivuxolimab. The chain links TRBV2 to TRBJ2-7; 7 nucleotides agree with TRBD1. CDR3 residues: CATLGQNYEQYF. The CDR3 bases are TGTGCCACCCTGGGACAGAACTACGAGCAGTACTTC. The full variable domain, with the rest looked up from reference TRBV2 and TRBJ2-7, is EPEVTQTPSHQVTQMGQEVILRCVPISNHLYFYWYRQILGQKVEFLVSFYNNEISEKSEIFDDQFSVERPDGSNFTLKIRSTKLEDSAMYFCATLGQNYEQYFGPGTRLTVT.